This TCR beta chain was documented in a study of blood T cell repertoires in COVID-19 (dated by TCRdb to between 2020 and 2021). Background on the whole study: The collaborator samples originated in the United States, Italy and Spain and spanned the acute and convalescent phases of COVID-19. The material from the prospective study consisted of cDNA or gDNA derived from T cells, B-cell-depleted T cells, or PBMCs. Subjects who had been exposed to COVID-19, were actively infected with it, or had recovered from it provided the deeply sampled blood TCRbeta repertoires that made up the dataset. The repertoires were released in a freely available public database meant as a resource for research on the immune response to SARS-CoV-2. The samples were drawn from two sources: the first 160 participants of the ongoing ImmuneRACE study, and 1,000 to 1,500 subjects contributed by 6 global collaborators. Nearly every sample came with metadata listing a de-identified subject ID, COVID-19 status, age in years and sex. Where available, HLA class I and class II types were taken from metadata supplied by the sample provider and were not determined by assay-based typing. Points the paper makes about the study in general: How much clinical and demographic metadata was included differed by source and by participant, and the metadata was provided uncurated.

TCRbeta CDR3 regions were amplified from genomic DNA by means of the immunoSEQ Assay, a bias-controlled multiplex PCR. The original pipeline was this. Nucleated cell counts per sample were estimated from amplification of reference gene primers within the assay. Sequence reads were collapsed and filtered to measure the absolute abundance of every unique TCRbeta CDR3 rearrangement. For each sample, productive Simpson clonality was calculated as the square root of Simpson's diversity index across productive rearrangements. TCRdb mirrors the immuneACCESS table, restricted to in-frame sequences. Some clones are absent from its copies; in checked studies, under half trace to an unresolved V gene, and the reason for the others is unknown. The D gene and trimming were derived from the DNA, and the V and J assignments and clone size from that table. The sample data list about 220,000 clones, and 70% to 85% of these were observed just once. The leading ten clones occupy roughly 3.5% of the sample.

CDR1 SQVTM and CDR2 ANQGSEA are derived from the germline V gene. The CDR3 holds 13 amino acids from the cysteine to the phenylalanine. Only the CDR3 part of the read is kept: 39 bases, read in frame from the first base. The V and J ends are trimmed by 6 bases and 5 bases, leaving 14 bases between them. Enrolling through a virtual design, the prospective study's participants ranged in age from roughly 18 to 90 years and lived across 24 United States geographic areas. In the prospective study, participants were assigned to cohorts based on the clinical history participants reported in a screening survey and a study questionnaire. Recovered participants in ImmuneRACE Cohort 3 were defined by two consecutive negative NP/OP PCR tests, clearance by a healthcare professional, or resolution of symptoms. In the prospective study, whole blood, serum and a nasopharyngeal or oropharyngeal swab were collected from each participant by mobile phlebotomists. Participants in the prospective study had the option to provide additional blood draws and questionnaires over a 2-month period. Before DNA extraction, blood samples from the prospective study were shipped at room temperature or frozen.

This clone was observed once. The clone's antigen remains unknown. Base qualities are not provided; no much larger clone lies one nucleotide away. The sequence derives from a woman aged 55-69 years who had recovered from COVID-19. The sequence joins TRBV29-1 to TRBJ2-1, with TRBD1 tentatively as D gene (6 bases match). Sample: PBMCs or T cells enriched from blood (not recorded which). At the DNA level, the sequence is TGCAGCGTCGACAGGAGACCTAACAATGAGCAGTTCTTC. It specifies CSVDRRPNNEQFF.